A single TCR beta chain is shown here with its context. Its antigen is still unknown. The CDR3 has 13 amino acids. V lost 5 bases, J lost 5 bases, and 12 bases lay in between. Germline V gives CDR1 SNHLY, CDR2 FYNNEI. Nominally healthy donors were sampled, though unrecorded immune exposures were likely. For the donor in question, CMV serostatus went unrecorded. The sample originates from a study of cytomegalovirus exposure and HLA in healthy donors. Overall study findings and caveats: As confirmed in vitro, a few CMV-associated chains were specific for CMV antigens.

Vbeta (60) and Jbeta (13) primers were used in the PCR. Under the authors' procedure: In a later analysis, about 12 million of tens of millions of unique beta chains occurred in at least two donors. Here immunoSEQ multiplex PCR was the method, and the copy in TCRdb shows in-frame clones only, minus some. The V and J calls and the clone size are those of that table, but D and trimming were determined from the DNA. Counted here are fewer than 250,000 clones, 70% to 90% occurring once; the ten biggest clones make up over 1%. The origin of this receptor is a human donor in good health. The sample taken for sequencing was PBMCs. The V call is TRBV2, the J call TRBJ2-5; D possibly corresponds to TRBD2 (7 bases). The CDR3 is CASSQRGGETQYF. The CDR3 coding sequence is TGTGCCAGCAGTCAAAGGGGGGGGGAGACCCAGTACTTC.